The 19 T cell receptor beta chains below all came from one sample that was sequenced in a study of blood T cell repertoires in COVID-19. Assay used: immunoSEQ multiplex PCR; TCRdb lists only in-frame clones, some missing. The sample consists of 290,000 or so clones, 85% to 90% of them appearing once. Sequenced input: PBMCs or T cells enriched from blood (not recorded which). Source of these receptors: a woman aged 18-29 years with acute COVID-19.

V gene TRBV30 combines with J gene TRBJ2-3; 12 positions agree with TRBD2. Per germline, CDR1 GTSNPN and CDR2 SVGIG (reference sequence). The CDR3 loop spans 13 amino acids. The J segment lost 6 bases and the V segment lost 6 bases, leaving 4 bases of the junction unmatched. In DNA form, the CDR3 reads TGTGCCTGCCTAGCGGGAGGGTCGGATACGCAGTATTTT. Its translation: CACLAGGSDTQYF.

The chain has TRBV28 and TRBJ2-1, with 8 bases matching TRBD2. The length of the CDR3 is 18 residues. V lost 7 bases to trimming and J lost 0 bases; unmatched junction nucleotides: 14. Germline assignment: CDR1 MDHEN and CDR2 SYDVKM. CDR3 amino acids: CASINLPGGGNSYNEQFF. The CDR3 DNA sequence: TGTGCCAGCATCAACCTTCCGGGGGGGGGCAACTCCTACAATGAGCAGTTCTTC. Together with reference TRBV28 and TRBJ2-1, the CDR3 gives the full variable domain: DVKVTQSSRYLVKRTGEKVFLECVQDMDHENMFWYRQDPGLGLRLIYFSYDVKMKEKGDIPEGYSVSREKKERFSLILESASTNQTSMYLCASINLPGGGNSYNEQFFGPGTRLTVL.

The CDR3 sequence is CASSLNSILETQYF. Written as DNA, the CDR3 is TGTGCCAGCAGCTTAAATAGTATCTTGGAGACCCAGTACTTC. The rearrangement links TRBV11-2 to TRBJ2-5; D unclear. The CDR3 consists of 14 residues. Between the trimmed V and J ends, which lost 2 bases and 5 bases, there was a span of 12 bases. Germline values: CDR1 SGHAT, CDR2 FQNNGV. Full variable domain (outside the CDR3, taken from reference TRBV11-2 and TRBJ2-5): EAGVAQSPRYKIIEKRQSVAFWCNPISGHATLYWYQQILGQGPKLLIQFQNNGVVDDSQLPKDRFSAERLKGVDSTLKIQPAKLEDSAVYLCASSLNSILETQYFGPGTRLLVL.

The chain joins TRBV19 to TRBJ1-5, with 7 bases aligning to TRBD1. The CDR3 length is 17 residues. CDR1 and CDR2 from the germline V gene are LNHDA and SQIVND (reference sequence). Losses at the gene ends were 4 bases for V and 0 bases for J; bases not matched to a gene: 9. The CDR3 spells CASSTLDRRNSNQPQHF. The CDR3, as DNA: TGTGCCAGTAGTACCCTGGACAGGAGAAATAGCAATCAGCCCCAGCATTTT.

The chain joins TRBV18 to TRBJ2-3; 9 bases agree with TRBD2. V gave up 5 bases and J gave up 3 bases; unmatched junction bases: 6. CDR3 size: 15 residues. From germline, CDR1 is KGHSH and CDR2 LQKENI. Here the CDR3 DNA reads TGTGCCAGCTCAACGGGACTAGCTGCAACAGATACGCAGTATTTT. Translating gives CASSTGLAATDTQYF. The variable domain in full, completed from reference TRBV18 and TRBJ2-3, reads NAGVMQNPRHLVRRRGQEARLRCSPMKGHSHVYWYRQLPEEGLKFMVYLQKENIIDESGMPKERFSAEFPKEGPSILRIQQVVRGDSAAYFCASSTGLAATDTQYFGPGTRLTVL.

The chain carries TRBV14 and TRBJ1-2, with D perhaps matching TRBD1 (5 bases). Germline V gene data show CDR1 as SGHDN and CDR2 as FVKESK. The CDR3 consists of 15 residues. The V and J ends lost 4 bases and 8 bases respectively, with 20 bases between them. CDR3 amino acids: CASSRDSRGVAGYTF. The CDR3, as DNA: TGTGCCAGCAGCCGCGATTCGCGGGGGGTCGCCGGCTACACCTTC.

The rearrangement links TRBV3-1 (or the pseudogene TRBV3-2) to TRBJ1-2; 7 bases line up with TRBD1. Trimming removed 5 bases from V and 4 bases from J; junction bases left unmatched: 10. Germline V lookup: CDR1 LGHDT, CDR2 YNNKEL (reference sequence). The CDR3 has 15 amino acids. The CDR3 region is CASSGEQGNAYGYTF. The CDR3 coding sequence is TGTGCCAGCAGCGGAGAACAGGGGAACGCCTATGGCTACACCTTC.

The V call is TRBV6-5, the J call TRBJ2-7; weak D call: TRBD2 (6 bases). The CDR3 totals 16 residues. V was cut by 2 bases and J by 5 bases, with 19 bases left in between. Germline V gene sequence: CDR1 MNHEY, CDR2 SVGAGI. CDR3 DNA: TGTGCCAGCAGTTACGCGGGAATCGGGGTTCGCCACGAGCAGTACTTC. Translating it yields CASSYAGIGVRHEQYF.

The gene calls are TRBV6-1 and TRBJ2-5, with D perhaps TRBD1 (5 bases). Trimming cost V 3 bases and J 5 bases, with 13 bases left between them. Germline CDR1 MNHNS, CDR2 SASEGT. The CDR3 covers 14 residues. This CDR3 is CASSEGYGHETQYF. The CDR3 DNA follows: TGTGCCAGCAGTGAGGGGTACGGACATGAGACCCAGTACTTC.

The chain couples TRBV29-1 to TRBJ1-2, with 8 nucleotides matching TRBD1. Germline V lookup: CDR1 SQVTM, CDR2 ANQGSEA. The CDR3 consists of 13 residues. V was pared by 2 bases and J by 2 bases, with 1 base of the junction left unmatched. The CDR3 is CSVENRGNYGYTF. The CDR3, as DNA: TGCAGCGTTGAAAACAGGGGGAACTATGGCTACACCTTC.

CDR3 sequence reads: CSVNTGTYQETQYF. In DNA, the CDR3 is TGCAGCGTCAACACCGGGACTTACCAAGAGACCCAGTACTTC. The V call is TRBV29-1, the J call TRBJ2-5; D perhaps matches TRBD2 (6 bases). The germline V gene encodes CDR1 SQVTM and CDR2 ANQGSEA. The CDR3 has 14 residues. The ends were cut back, 6 bases at V and 0 bases at J, with 14 bases in the middle.

This clone was found once. V is TRBV2 and J is TRBJ1-5; TRBD1 aligns across 7 bases. Germline CDR1 is SNHLY and CDR2 is FYNNEI. The CDR3 is made up of 16 amino acids. Trimming at V came to 6 bases and at J to 0 bases, leaving 8 bases not matched to a gene. CDR3 DNA sequence: TGTGCCAGCAGGACGGACAGGACTTATAGCAATCAGCCCCAGCATTTT. Residues: CASRTDRTYSNQPQHF.

The V gene is TRBV28, the J gene TRBJ2-1, with 9 bases that match TRBD2. Looked up from germline, CDR1 is MDHEN and CDR2 is SYDVKM. After removal of 1 base from V and 7 bases from J, the junction contained 5 bases not matched to a gene. There are 15 residues in the CDR3. Here the CDR3 DNA reads TGTGCCAGCAGTTTATCAGCGGGAGGTTCTAATGAGCAGTTCTTC. It is translated as CASSLSAGGSNEQFF.

The chain carries TRBV7-3 and TRBJ1-2; D not certain. The CDR3 is made up of 13 amino acids. CDR1 and CDR2 from the germline V gene are SGHTA and FQGTGA. Trimming removed 1 base from V and 3 bases from J, with 6 bases in between. This chain's CDR3 is CASSLSPDYGYTF. CDR3 DNA sequence: TGTGCCAGCAGCTTAAGCCCGGACTATGGCTACACCTTC.

The CDR3 DNA follows: TGTGCCAGCAGCGTGGGGACAGGGGATGGCAATGAGCAGTTCTTC. It translates to CASSVGTGDGNEQFF. This chain links TRBV9 with TRBJ2-1; TRBD1 aligns across 10 bases. Germline assignment: CDR1 SGDLS and CDR2 YYNGEE. The CDR3 has 15 residues. The junction had 5 bases not matched to a gene; V was cut back by 2 bases and J by 6 bases. The full variable domain, in which reference TRBV9 and TRBJ2-1 provide the parts outside the CDR3, is DSGVTQTPKHLITATGQRVTLRCSPRSGDLSVYWYQQSLDQGLQFLIQYYNGEERAKGNILERFSAQQFPDLHSELNLSSLELGDSALYFCASSVGTGDGNEQFFGPGTRLTVL.

Here the CDR3 DNA reads TGTGCCAGCAGTTCCAACCTCCTAATAAGGGGGTCCTACGAGCAGTACTTC. Its translation is CASSSNLLIRGSYEQYF. The rearrangement links TRBV28 to TRBJ2-7, with D possibly being TRBD1 (6 bases). Germline V gene data show CDR1 as MDHEN and CDR2 as SYDVKM. With 4 bases removed from V and 1 base from J, the gap between germline ends came to 20 bases. This CDR3 has 17 amino acids.

Only one count was recorded for this clone. This rearrangement joins TRBV28 to TRBJ1-4; 10 positions agree with TRBD1. CDR3 length: 14 amino acids. Per germline, CDR1 MDHEN and CDR2 SYDVKM. Trimming cost V 8 bases and J 6 bases; bases outside gene matches: 6. The chain's CDR3 is CASGTGTGDEKLFF. The CDR3 DNA reads TGTGCCAGCGGAACCGGGACAGGGGATGAAAAACTGTTTTTT.

This clone came up a few times. The chain links TRBV5-8 to TRBJ2-3; the D gene is possibly TRBD1 (6 bases). CDR1 is SGHTS and CDR2 is YDEGEE in the germline V gene. V was cut by 2 bases and J by 1 base, with 20 bases left in between. The CDR3 is 18 residues long. CDR3 amino acids: CASSFGWDTGLGTDTQYF. The CDR3 DNA is TGTGCCAGCAGCTTCGGATGGGACACAGGACTTGGCACAGATACGCAGTATTTT.

The genes are TRBV27 and TRBJ1-1; D gene ambiguous. V lost 4 bases and J 4 bases, leaving 16 bases between the germline ends. There are 15 residues in the CDR3. Per the germline V gene, CDR1 is MNHEY and CDR2 is SMNVEV (reference sequence). The chain's CDR3 is CASSSDGPPGTEAFF. The DNA of the CDR3 is TGTGCCAGCAGTTCCGACGGCCCGCCGGGCACTGAAGCTTTCTTT.